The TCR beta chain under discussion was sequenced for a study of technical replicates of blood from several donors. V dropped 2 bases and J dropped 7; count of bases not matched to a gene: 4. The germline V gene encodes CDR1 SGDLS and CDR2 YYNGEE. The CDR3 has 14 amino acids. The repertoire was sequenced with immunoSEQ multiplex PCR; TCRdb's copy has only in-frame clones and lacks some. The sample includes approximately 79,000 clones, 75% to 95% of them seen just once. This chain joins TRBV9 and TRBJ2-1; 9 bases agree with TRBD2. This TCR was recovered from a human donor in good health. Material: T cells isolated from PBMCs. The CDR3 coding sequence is TGTGCCAGCAGCGTTAGACTAGCGGTTAATGAGCAGTTCTTC. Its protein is CASSVRLAVNEQFF.